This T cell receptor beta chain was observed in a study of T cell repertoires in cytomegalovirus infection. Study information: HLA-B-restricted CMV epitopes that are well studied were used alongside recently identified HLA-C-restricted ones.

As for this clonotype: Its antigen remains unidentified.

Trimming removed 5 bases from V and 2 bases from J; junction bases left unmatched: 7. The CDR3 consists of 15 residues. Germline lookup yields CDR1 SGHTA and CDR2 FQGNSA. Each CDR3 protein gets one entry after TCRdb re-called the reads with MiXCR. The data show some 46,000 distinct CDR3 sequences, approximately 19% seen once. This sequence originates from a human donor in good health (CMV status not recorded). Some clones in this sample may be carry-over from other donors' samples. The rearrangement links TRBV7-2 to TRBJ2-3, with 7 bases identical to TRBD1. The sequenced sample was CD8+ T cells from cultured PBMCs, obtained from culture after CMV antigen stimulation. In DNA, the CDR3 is TGTGCCAGCAGCATAAGGACAGGTATCACAGATACGCAGTATTTT. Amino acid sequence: CASSIRTGITDTQYF.